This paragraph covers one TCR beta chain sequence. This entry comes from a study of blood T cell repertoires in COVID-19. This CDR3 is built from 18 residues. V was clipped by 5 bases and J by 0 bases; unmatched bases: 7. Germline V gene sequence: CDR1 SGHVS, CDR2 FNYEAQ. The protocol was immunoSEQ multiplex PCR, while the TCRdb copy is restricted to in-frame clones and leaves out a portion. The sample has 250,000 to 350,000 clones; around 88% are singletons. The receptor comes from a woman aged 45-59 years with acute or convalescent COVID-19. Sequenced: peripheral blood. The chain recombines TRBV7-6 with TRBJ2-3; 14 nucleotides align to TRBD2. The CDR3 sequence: CASSRGLAGGSSTDTQYF. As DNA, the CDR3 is TGTGCCAGCAGCCGTGGACTAGCGGGAGGTAGTAGCACAGATACGCAGTATTTT. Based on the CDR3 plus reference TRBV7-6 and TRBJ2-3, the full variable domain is GAGVSQSPRYKVTKRGQDVALRCDPISGHVSLYWYRQALGQGPEFLTYFNYEAQQDKSGLPNDRFSAERPEGSISTLTIQRTEQRDSAMYRCASSRGLAGGSSTDTQYFGPGTRLTVL.